This record covers a single T cell receptor (beta chain). Antigen: not known. The data derive from a study of shared clonotypes between healthy human individuals. Overall study results and limits: Generally, naive subsets came out with larger estimated richness than memory subsets. Incomplete sequencing of sorted subsets was indicated by rarefaction despite large depth. Naive CD4 clonotypes were shared across several donors at roughly 4.6%. Clonotypes which were not shared had lower generation probabilities than clonotypes that all four donors shared.

The germline V gene has CDR1 MDHEN and CDR2 SYDVKM. V lost 3 bases to trimming and J lost 3 bases; unmatched junction nucleotides: 2. CDR3 length equals 15 residues. Sequencing used immunoSEQ multiplex PCR; TCRdb keeps in-frame clones, though not all of them. The data contain approximately 2,300,000 clones, roughly 90% of them singletons. The sequence was collected from a man aged 18 to 30 in good health. Some clones in this sample may be carry-over from other donors' samples. V is TRBV28 and J is TRBJ2-1, with TRBD2 matching 10 bases. The sample was naive CD4+ T cells from PBMCs. This sample's subset: CD45RA+ positively selected. DNA for the CDR3: TGTGCCAGCAGTTTTCGGACTAGCGGCTACAATGAGCAGTTCTTC. Amino acid sequence: CASSFRTSGYNEQFF.